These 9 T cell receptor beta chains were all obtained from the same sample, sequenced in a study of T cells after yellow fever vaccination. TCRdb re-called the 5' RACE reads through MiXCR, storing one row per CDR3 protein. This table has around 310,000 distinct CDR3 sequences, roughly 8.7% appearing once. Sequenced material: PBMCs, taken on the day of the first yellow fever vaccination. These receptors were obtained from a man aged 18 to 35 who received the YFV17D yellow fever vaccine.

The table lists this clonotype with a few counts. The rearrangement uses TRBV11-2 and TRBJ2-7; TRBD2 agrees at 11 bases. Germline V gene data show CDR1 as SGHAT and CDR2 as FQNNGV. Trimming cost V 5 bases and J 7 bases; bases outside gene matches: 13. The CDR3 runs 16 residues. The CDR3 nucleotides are TGTGCCAGCAGCCTGTCTAGCGGGGGGCCTCTGGGGGAGCAGTACGTC. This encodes CASSLSSGGPLGEQYV.

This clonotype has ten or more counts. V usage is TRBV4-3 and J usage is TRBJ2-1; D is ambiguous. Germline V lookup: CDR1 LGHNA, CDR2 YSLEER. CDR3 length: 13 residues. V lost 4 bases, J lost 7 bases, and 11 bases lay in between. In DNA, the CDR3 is TGCGCCAGCAGCCCAAGATCAGGAAATGAGCAGTTCTTC. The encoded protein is CASSPRSGNEQFF.

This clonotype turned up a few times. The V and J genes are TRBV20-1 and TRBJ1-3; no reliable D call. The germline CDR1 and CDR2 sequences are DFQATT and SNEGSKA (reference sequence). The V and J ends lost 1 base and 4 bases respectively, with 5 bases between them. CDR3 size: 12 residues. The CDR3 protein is CSARGGGNTIYF. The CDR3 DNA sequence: TGCAGTGCTAGAGGAGGGGGAAACACCATATATTTT.

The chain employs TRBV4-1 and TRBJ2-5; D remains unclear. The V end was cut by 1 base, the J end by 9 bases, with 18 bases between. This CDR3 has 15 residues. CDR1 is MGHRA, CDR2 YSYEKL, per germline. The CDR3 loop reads CASSQGGSVKAAQYF. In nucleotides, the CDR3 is TGCGCCAGCAGCCAAGGGGGATCGGTGAAGGCGGCCCAGTACTTC.

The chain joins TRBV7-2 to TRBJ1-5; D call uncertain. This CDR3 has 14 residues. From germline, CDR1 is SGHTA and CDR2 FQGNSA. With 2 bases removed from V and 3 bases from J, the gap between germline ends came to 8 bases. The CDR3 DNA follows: TGTGCCAGCAGCTTACTCACTTTCAATCAGCCCCAGCATTTT. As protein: CASSLLTFNQPQHF.

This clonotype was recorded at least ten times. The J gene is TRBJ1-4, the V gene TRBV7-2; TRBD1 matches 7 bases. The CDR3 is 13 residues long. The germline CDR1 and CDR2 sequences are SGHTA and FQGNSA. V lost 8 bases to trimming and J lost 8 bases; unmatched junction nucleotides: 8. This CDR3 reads CASGGQFREKLFF. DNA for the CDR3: TGTGCCAGCGGGGGACAGTTCCGGGAAAAACTGTTTTTT.

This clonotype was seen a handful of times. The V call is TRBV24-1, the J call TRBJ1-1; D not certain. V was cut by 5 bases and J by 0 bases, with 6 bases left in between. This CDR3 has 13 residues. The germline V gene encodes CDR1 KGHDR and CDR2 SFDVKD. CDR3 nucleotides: TGTGCCACCAGTGCGGACTTGAACACTGAAGCTTTCTTT. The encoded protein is CATSADLNTEAFF.

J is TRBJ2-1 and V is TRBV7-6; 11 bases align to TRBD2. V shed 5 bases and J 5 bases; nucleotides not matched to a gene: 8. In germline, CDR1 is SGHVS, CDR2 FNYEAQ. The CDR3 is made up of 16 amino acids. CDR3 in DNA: TGTGCCAGCAGCACTGCCGGGACTAGCGGCGACAATGAGCAGTTCTTC. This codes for CASSTAGTSGDNEQFF.

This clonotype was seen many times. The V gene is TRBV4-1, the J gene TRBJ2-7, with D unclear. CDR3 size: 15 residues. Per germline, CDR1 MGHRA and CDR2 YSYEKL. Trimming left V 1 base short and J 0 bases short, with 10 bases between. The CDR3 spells CASSQAGSNSYEQYF. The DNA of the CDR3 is TGCGCCAGCAGCCAAGCCGGTTCGAACTCCTACGAGCAGTACTTC.